A single sample gave rise to the 29 T cell receptor beta chains below, sequenced in a study of neoadjuvant anti-PD-1 for oral cavity cancer. Data came from immunoSEQ multiplex PCR; TCRdb stores just in-frame clones and leaves some out. The data hold fewer than 40,000 clones, with about 87% observed a single time. Sequences were derived from PBMCs, sampled before nivolumab (anti-PD-1) treatment. The origin of the receptors is a person aged 40 to 85 with oral cavity squamous cell carcinoma.

A single count supports this clone. The chain couples TRBV25-1 to TRBJ2-5; D is perhaps TRBD1 (7 bases). The CDR3 totals 15 residues. From germline, CDR1 is MGHDK and CDR2 SYGVNS. V was trimmed by 4 bases and J by 3 bases, leaving 15 bases between them. The CDR3 loop is CASSGGDRWKETQYF. The CDR3 DNA is TGTGCCAGCAGTGGGGGGGACAGATGGAAAGAGACCCAGTACTTC.

The CDR3 sequence: CSVDDWRQGYTEAFF. The CDR3 region has the DNA TGCAGCGTTGATGACTGGAGACAGGGGTACACTGAAGCTTTCTTT. The chain carries TRBV29-1 and TRBJ1-1, with 8 bases matching TRBD1. J gave up 3 bases and V 3 bases, and 9 bases lay outside the gene matches. This CDR3 has 15 residues. Per germline, CDR1 SQVTM and CDR2 ANQGSEA. The whole variable domain, filled in from reference TRBV29-1 and TRBJ1-1, reads SAVISQKPSRDICQRGTSLTIQCQVDSQVTMMFWYRQQPGQSLTLIATANQGSEATYESGFVIDKFPISRPNLTFSTLTVSNMSPEDSSIYLCSVDDWRQGYTEAFFGQGTRLTVV.

A few counts support this clone. The rearrangement joins TRBV11-2 to TRBJ1-2; D gene uncertain. Between the trimmed V and J ends, which lost 3 bases and 3 bases, there was a span of 14 bases. The CDR3 spans 15 residues. Germline CDR1 SGHAT, CDR2 FQNNGV. The CDR3 spells CASSFAPGVHYGYTF. CDR3 DNA sequence: TGTGCCAGCAGCTTCGCGCCGGGAGTACACTATGGCTACACCTTC.

The chain uses TRBV2 and TRBJ2-1; TRBD2 might be the D (5 bases). With 4 bases removed from V and 6 bases from J, the gap between germline ends came to 16 bases. Germline V gene data show CDR1 as SNHLY and CDR2 as FYNNEI. The CDR3 length is 15 residues. CDR3 in DNA: TGTGCCAGCAGTGCGGTCCCTAGCCTCCTCAATGAGCAGTTCTTC. It codes for CASSAVPSLLNEQFF.

The CDR3 loop is CSVAGGSSYEQYF. The DNA of the CDR3 is TGCAGCGTTGCGGGGGGGAGCTCCTACGAGCAGTACTTC. The chain employs TRBV29-1 and TRBJ2-7; 8 bases agree with TRBD2. Germline V CDR1 and CDR2: SQVTM, ANQGSEA. The length of the CDR3 is 13 residues. Germline trimming cut 4 bases from V and 0 bases from J; bases unmatched to any gene: 2.

This clone has a single count. This chain joins TRBV25-1 and TRBJ1-5; D not certain. This CDR3 spans 14 amino acids. The V gene lost 2 bases and the J gene lost 6 bases, with 11 bases spanning the gap. Germline lookup yields CDR1 MGHDK and CDR2 SYGVNS. CDR3: CASSETGFGQPQHF. The CDR3 nucleotides read TGTGCCAGCAGTGAAACTGGGTTTGGTCAGCCCCAGCATTTT.

This chain links TRBV28 with TRBJ2-4, with no clear D. Germline CDR1 and CDR2: MDHEN and SYDVKM. Trimming cost V 5 bases and J 1 base, with 12 bases left between them. The CDR3 loop spans 15 amino acids. CDR3 amino acids: CASSPRGLAKNIQYF. CDR3 in DNA: TGTGCCAGCAGTCCGCGCGGTTTGGCCAAAAACATTCAGTACTTC. Drawing the rest from reference TRBV28 and TRBJ2-4, the complete variable domain is DVKVTQSSRYLVKRTGEKVFLECVQDMDHENMFWYRQDPGLGLRLIYFSYDVKMKEKGDIPEGYSVSREKKERFSLILESASTNQTSMYLCASSPRGLAKNIQYFGAGTRLSVL.

The chain joins TRBV5-4 to TRBJ2-7; D not resolved. V was cut by 4 bases and J by 4 bases, with 18 bases left in between. Germline assignment: CDR1 SGHNT and CDR2 YYREEE (reference sequence). The CDR3 covers 15 residues. CDR3 bases: TGTGCCAGCAGCGGCCGGGCAGGAGATAATTACGAGCAGTACTTC. Its protein is CASSGRAGDNYEQYF.

The chain has TRBV5-1 and TRBJ2-7; unclear D gene. V was trimmed by 2 bases and J by 3 bases, leaving 0 bases between them. The CDR3 contains 10 residues. In germline, CDR1 is SGHRS, CDR2 YFSETQ. This CDR3 is CASSFYEQYF. CDR3 DNA sequence: TGCGCCAGCAGCTTCTACGAGCAGTACTTC.

This clone was seen just once. The J gene is TRBJ2-1, the V gene TRBV27; D perhaps matches TRBD2 (5 bases). Trimming removed 5 bases from V and 2 bases from J, with 10 bases in between. The CDR3 covers 14 residues. Germline V gene data show CDR1 as MNHEY and CDR2 as SMNVEV (reference sequence). The CDR3 loop reads CASSRTGAYNEQFF. Here the CDR3 DNA reads TGTGCCAGCAGTAGGACCGGGGCCTACAATGAGCAGTTCTTC.

This clone appeared once. The chain employs TRBV4-2 and TRBJ1-2, with D perhaps matching TRBD1 (5 bases). This CDR3 contains 15 residues. Germline CDR1 LGHNA, CDR2 YNFKEQ. The germline V and J ends were trimmed by 0 bases and 4 bases, with 12 bases remaining between them. The CDR3 protein is CASSQEGAVLYGYTF. CDR3 DNA sequence: TGTGCCAGCAGCCAAGAAGGGGCCGTTCTCTATGGCTACACCTTC.

This chain uses TRBV5-1 with TRBJ1-2; 12 bases align to TRBD1. In germline, CDR1 is SGHRS, CDR2 YFSETQ. The V segment lost 4 bases and the J segment 2 bases; nucleotides outside the gene matches: 3. The CDR3 sequence is 15 residues long. The CDR3 coding sequence is TGCGCCAGCAGCCGGGACAGGGGGCTCAACTATGGCTACACCTTC. This sequence encodes CASSRDRGLNYGYTF.

V and J are TRBV19 and TRBJ1-2, with a weak D call TRBD1 (6 bases). V shed 1 base and J shed 8 bases, with 11 bases lying between them. The germline V gene encodes CDR1 LNHDA and CDR2 SQIVND (reference sequence). The CDR3 is made up of 13 amino acids. CDR3 protein: CASSIVTGNGYTF. CDR3 coding DNA: TGTGCCAGTAGTATAGTTACAGGGAACGGCTACACCTTC.

This clone ranks as medium-sized. V gene TRBV9 combines with J gene TRBJ2-7; tentative D call: TRBD2 (6 bases). In germline, CDR1 is SGDLS, CDR2 YYNGEE. The CDR3 has 15 residues. V lost 0 bases, J lost 3 bases, and 13 bases lay in between. The DNA of the CDR3 is TGTGCCAGCAGCGTAGAGGGACTCCCACACTACGAGCAGTACTTC. It encodes CASSVEGLPHYEQYF.

This clone occurred a few times. The chain links TRBV6-5 to TRBJ1-2; D call uncertain. This CDR3 contains 15 residues. V lost 0 bases, J lost 7 bases, and 15 bases lay in between. From germline, CDR1 is MNHEY and CDR2 SVGAGI. The CDR3, as DNA: TGTGCCAGCAGTTACTCGATCAAGGACCCGCGTGGCTACACCTTC. Amino acids: CASSYSIKDPRGYTF.

The J gene is TRBJ1-1, the V gene TRBV6-5, with D possibly matching TRBD1 (6 bases). This CDR3 contains 13 residues. With 8 bases removed from V and 2 bases from J, the gap between germline ends came to 12 bases. Germline CDR1 MNHEY, CDR2 SVGAGI. The CDR3 DNA reads as TGTGCCAGCCGCTGGGGACAAAACACTGAAGCTTTCTTT. It specifies CASRWGQNTEAFF.

The chain uses TRBV19 and TRBJ1-1; D possibly corresponds to TRBD1 (6 bases). The CDR3 consists of 15 residues. V dropped 3 bases and J dropped 4 bases, with 15 bases sitting between them. CDR1 is LNHDA and CDR2 is SQIVND in the germline V gene (reference sequence). The CDR3 bases are TGTGCCAGTAGTATGCAATGGGGGCGCGGCACTGAAGCTTTCTTT. Translating it yields CASSMQWGRGTEAFF. Using reference TRBV19 and TRBJ1-1 for the parts outside the CDR3, the full variable domain is DGGITQSPKYLFRKEGQNVTLSCEQNLNHDAMYWYRQDPGQGLRLIYYSQIVNDFQKGDIAEGYSVSREKKESFPLTVTSAQKNPTAFYLCASSMQWGRGTEAFFGQGTRLTVV.

The chain links TRBV7-9 to TRBJ1-6; possible D gene TRBD1, 5 bases. V was pared by 3 bases and J by 7 bases, with 16 bases between. CDR1 SEHNR and CDR2 FQNEAQ come from the germline V gene (reference sequence). The CDR3 consists of 16 residues. In DNA, the CDR3 is TGTGCCAGCAGCTTTATATCCGGGACGGCCAATTCACCCCTCCACTTT. It translates to CASSFISGTANSPLHF.

The chain employs TRBV6-1 and TRBJ2-7; D call uncertain. This CDR3 is built from 13 residues. Germline CDR1 MNHNS, CDR2 SASEGT. V dropped 5 bases and J dropped 5 bases, with 13 bases sitting between them. The CDR3 sequence: CASSLARSDEQYF. Written as DNA, the CDR3 is TGTGCCAGCAGTCTCGCCCGCAGCGACGAGCAGTACTTC.

This sequence joins TRBV5-1 and TRBJ2-1; maybe TRBD1 (6 bases). CDR1 is SGHRS, CDR2 YFSETQ, per germline. Trimming removed 2 bases at V and 2 bases at J, with 17 bases between. The CDR3 has 17 residues. The CDR3 nucleotides are TGCGCCAGCAGCTTATCCGGGGCCAGGGGAGCCTACAATGAGCAGTTCTTC. Encoded protein: CASSLSGARGAYNEQFF.

The J gene is TRBJ1-2, the V gene TRBV7-9; D unresolved. The CDR3 sequence is 12 residues long. Trimming took off 1 base at V and 8 bases at J, with 8 bases between the two ends. CDR1 is SEHNR, CDR2 FQNEAQ, per germline (reference sequence). CDR3 coding DNA: TGTGCCAGCAGCTTAGGGAGCAGGGGCTACACCTTC. This sequence encodes CASSLGSRGYTF. Combining the CDR3 with reference TRBV7-9 and TRBJ1-2 gives the whole variable domain DTGVSQNPRHKITKRGQNVTFRCDPISEHNRLYWYRQTLGQGPEFLTYFQNEAQLEKSRLLSDRFSAERPKGSFSTLEIQRTEQGDSAMYLCASSLGSRGYTFGSGTRLTVV.

The J gene is TRBJ2-5, the V gene TRBV28, with TRBD2 as a possible D gene (5 bases). The length of the CDR3 is 14 residues. The V gene lost 2 bases and the J gene lost 1 base, with 8 bases spanning the gap. Germline CDR1 is MDHEN and CDR2 is SYDVKM. The CDR3 loop is CASSLPGGQETQYF. The CDR3 coding sequence is TGTGCCAGCAGTTTACCCGGAGGCCAAGAGACCCAGTACTTC.

The chain recombines TRBV2 with TRBJ1-1, with D tentatively TRBD1 (6 bases). Trimming removed 5 bases at V and 1 base at J, with 11 bases between. There are 14 residues in the CDR3. Germline values: CDR1 SNHLY, CDR2 FYNNEI. The CDR3 reads CASSLGGGNTEAFF. The CDR3, as DNA: TGTGCCAGCAGTCTTGGAGGGGGGAACACTGAAGCTTTCTTT.

This rearrangement joins TRBV11-2 to TRBJ1-2; no definite D call. Trimming left V 2 bases short and J 0 bases short, with 16 bases between. The CDR3 has 17 amino acids. CDR1 is SGHAT and CDR2 is FQNNGV in the germline V gene. The CDR3 region has the DNA TGTGCCAGCAGCTTAACGGCTGGACGACCCTCTAACTATGGCTACACCTTC. This sequence encodes CASSLTAGRPSNYGYTF.

V and J are TRBV5-6 and TRBJ1-4; D is unresolved. The CDR3 totals 14 residues. The germline V gene has CDR1 SGHDT and CDR2 YYEEEE. V was clipped by 4 bases and J by 5 bases, with 12 bases between them. The DNA of the CDR3 is TGTGCCAGCAGCCAATCAGCATGGAATGAAAAACTGTTTTTT. Its translation: CASSQSAWNEKLFF.

This sequence joins TRBV6-6 and TRBJ1-6, with TRBD1 matching over 8 bases. CDR1 is MNHNY, CDR2 SVGAGI, per germline (reference sequence). The CDR3 length is 14 residues. The junction had 5 bases not matched to a gene; V was cut back by 7 bases and J by 6 bases. CDR3: CASTDRGGNSPLHF. The CDR3 region has the DNA TGTGCCAGCACAGACAGGGGTGGTAATTCACCCCTCCACTTT.

This clone was seen a few times. V gene TRBV11-3 combines with J gene TRBJ2-2; D is ambiguous. With 4 bases removed from V and 5 bases from J, the gap between germline ends came to 5 bases. The CDR3 loop spans 12 amino acids. Germline loops: CDR1 SGHNT, CDR2 YENEEA. CDR3 sequence: CASSSPTGELFF. CDR3 DNA sequence: TGTGCCAGCAGCTCTCCGACCGGGGAGCTGTTTTTT.

The CDR3 bases are TGTGCCAGCAGCCGAAGGGCAGTGGACACTGAAGCTTTCTTT. Translation gives CASSRRAVDTEAFF. J is TRBJ1-1 and V is TRBV28; D unresolved. V lost 6 bases to trimming and J lost 3 bases, with 14 bases between them. Germline CDR1 is MDHEN and CDR2 is SYDVKM. There are 14 residues in the CDR3.

The chain is built from TRBV7-9 and TRBJ1-4; no clear D gene. Germline-derived CDR1 and CDR2 are SEHNR and FQNEAQ (reference sequence). The CDR3 covers 15 residues. Trimming stripped 4 bases from V and 0 bases from J, with 9 bases between. This chain's CDR3 is CASSSYRATNEKLFF. Here the CDR3 DNA reads TGTGCCAGCAGCTCTTATAGGGCAACTAATGAAAAACTGTTTTTT.